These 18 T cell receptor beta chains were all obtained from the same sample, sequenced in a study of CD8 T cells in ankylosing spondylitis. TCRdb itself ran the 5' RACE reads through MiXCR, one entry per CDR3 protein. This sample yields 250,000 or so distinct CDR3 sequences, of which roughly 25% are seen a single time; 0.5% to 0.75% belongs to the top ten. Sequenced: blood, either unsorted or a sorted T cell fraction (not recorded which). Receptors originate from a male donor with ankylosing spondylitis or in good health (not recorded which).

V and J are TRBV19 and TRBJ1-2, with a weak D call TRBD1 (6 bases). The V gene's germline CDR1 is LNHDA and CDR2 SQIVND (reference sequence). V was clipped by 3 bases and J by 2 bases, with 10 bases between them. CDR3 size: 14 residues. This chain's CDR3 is CASSIDTGNYGYTF. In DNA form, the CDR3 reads TGTGCCAGTAGTATCGATACAGGGAACTATGGCTACACCTTC.

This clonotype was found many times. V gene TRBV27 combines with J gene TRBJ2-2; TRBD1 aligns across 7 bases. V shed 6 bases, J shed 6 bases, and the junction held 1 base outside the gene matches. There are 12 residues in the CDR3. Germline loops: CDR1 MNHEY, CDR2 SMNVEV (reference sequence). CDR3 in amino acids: CASSQGAGELFF. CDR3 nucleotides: TGTGCCAGCAGCCAGGGGGCCGGGGAGCTGTTTTTT.

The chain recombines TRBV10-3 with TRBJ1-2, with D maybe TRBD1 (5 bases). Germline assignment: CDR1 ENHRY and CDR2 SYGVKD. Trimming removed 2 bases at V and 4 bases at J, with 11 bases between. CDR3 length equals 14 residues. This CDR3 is CAISEAGKGYGYTF. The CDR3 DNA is TGTGCCATCAGTGAGGCAGGGAAGGGCTATGGCTACACCTTC.

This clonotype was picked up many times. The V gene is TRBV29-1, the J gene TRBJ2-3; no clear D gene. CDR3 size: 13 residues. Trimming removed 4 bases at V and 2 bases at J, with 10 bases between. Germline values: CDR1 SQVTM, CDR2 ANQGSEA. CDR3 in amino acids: CSVVGWYTDTQYF. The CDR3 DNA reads TGCAGCGTTGTCGGGTGGTACACAGATACGCAGTATTTT.

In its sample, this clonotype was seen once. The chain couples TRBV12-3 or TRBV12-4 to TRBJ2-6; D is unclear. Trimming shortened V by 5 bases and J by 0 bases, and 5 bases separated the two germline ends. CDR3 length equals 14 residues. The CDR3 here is CASSPFSGANVLTF. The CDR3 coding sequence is TGTGCCAGCAGTCCTTTCTCTGGGGCCAACGTCCTGACTTTC.

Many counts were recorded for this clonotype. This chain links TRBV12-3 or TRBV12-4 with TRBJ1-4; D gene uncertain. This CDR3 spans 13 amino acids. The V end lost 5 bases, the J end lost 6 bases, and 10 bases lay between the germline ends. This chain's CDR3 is CASSASGYEKLFF. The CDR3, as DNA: TGTGCCAGCAGTGCGAGCGGATATGAAAAACTGTTTTTT.

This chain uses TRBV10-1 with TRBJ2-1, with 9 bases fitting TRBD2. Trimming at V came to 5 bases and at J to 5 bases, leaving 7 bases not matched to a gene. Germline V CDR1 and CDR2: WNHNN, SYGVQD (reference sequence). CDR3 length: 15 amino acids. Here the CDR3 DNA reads TGCGCCAGCAGTCTAGCGGGGCCTCCTAACAATGAGCAGTTCTTC. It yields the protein CASSLAGPPNNEQFF.

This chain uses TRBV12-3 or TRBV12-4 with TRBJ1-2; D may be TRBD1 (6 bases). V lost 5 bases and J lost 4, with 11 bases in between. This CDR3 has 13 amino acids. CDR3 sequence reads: CASSPGGGYGYTF. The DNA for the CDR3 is TGTGCCAGCAGTCCGGGAGGGGGCTATGGCTACACCTTC.

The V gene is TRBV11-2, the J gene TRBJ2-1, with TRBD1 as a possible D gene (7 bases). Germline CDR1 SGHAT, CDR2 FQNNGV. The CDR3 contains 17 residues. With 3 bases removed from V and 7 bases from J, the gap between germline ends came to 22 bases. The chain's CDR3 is CASSFGGVQGVRNEQFF. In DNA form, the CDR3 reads TGTGCCAGCAGCTTTGGCGGGGTTCAGGGGGTCAGGAATGAGCAGTTCTTC.

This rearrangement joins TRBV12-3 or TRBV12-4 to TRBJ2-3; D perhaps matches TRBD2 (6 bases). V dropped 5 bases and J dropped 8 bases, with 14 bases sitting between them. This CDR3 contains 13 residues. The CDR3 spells CASSPTGSPTQYF. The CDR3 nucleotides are TGTGCCAGCAGTCCGACCGGGAGCCCTACGCAGTATTTT.

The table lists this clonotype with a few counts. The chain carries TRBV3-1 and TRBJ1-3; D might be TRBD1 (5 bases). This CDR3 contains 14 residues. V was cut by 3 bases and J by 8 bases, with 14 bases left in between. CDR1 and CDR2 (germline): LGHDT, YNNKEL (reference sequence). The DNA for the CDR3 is TGTGCCAGCAGCCACTTGGACATCCCGGACACCATATATTTT. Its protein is CASSHLDIPDTIYF.

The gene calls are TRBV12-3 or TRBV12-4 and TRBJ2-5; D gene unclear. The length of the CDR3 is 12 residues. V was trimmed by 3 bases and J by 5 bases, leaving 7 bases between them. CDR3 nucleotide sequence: TGTGCCAGCAGTTTTAATCGGGAGACCCAGTACTTC. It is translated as CASSFNRETQYF.

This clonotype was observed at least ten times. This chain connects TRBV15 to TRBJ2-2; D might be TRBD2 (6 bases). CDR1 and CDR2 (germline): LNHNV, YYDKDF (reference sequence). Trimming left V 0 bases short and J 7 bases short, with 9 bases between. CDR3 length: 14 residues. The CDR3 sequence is CATSRDGEDGELFF. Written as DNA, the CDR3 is TGTGCCACCAGCAGAGATGGGGAGGACGGGGAGCTGTTTTTT.

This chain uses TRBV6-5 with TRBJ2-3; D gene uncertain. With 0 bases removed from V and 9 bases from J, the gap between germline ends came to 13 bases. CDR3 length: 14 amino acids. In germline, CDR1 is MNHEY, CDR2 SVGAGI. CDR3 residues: CASSYSRIAPTQYF. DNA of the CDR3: TGTGCCAGCAGTTACTCCCGTATAGCTCCCACGCAGTATTTT.

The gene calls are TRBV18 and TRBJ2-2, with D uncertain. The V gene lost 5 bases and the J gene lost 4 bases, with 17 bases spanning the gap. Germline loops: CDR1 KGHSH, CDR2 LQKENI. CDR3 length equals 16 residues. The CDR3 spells CASSNSRWRSTGELFF. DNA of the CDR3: TGTGCCAGCTCAAACTCGAGGTGGCGTAGCACCGGGGAGCTGTTTTTT.

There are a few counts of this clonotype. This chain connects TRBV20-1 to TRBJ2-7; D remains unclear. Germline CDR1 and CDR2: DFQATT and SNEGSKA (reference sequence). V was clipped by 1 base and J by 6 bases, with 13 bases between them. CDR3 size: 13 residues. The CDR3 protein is CSARVTGPGEQYF. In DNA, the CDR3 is TGCAGTGCTAGAGTGACCGGTCCTGGCGAGCAGTACTTC.

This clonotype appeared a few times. The CDR3 DNA reads TGCAGTGCTAGGGGCCTGACTGGCACAGATACGCAGTATTTT. Translation gives CSARGLTGTDTQYF. The rearrangement uses TRBV20-1 and TRBJ2-3, with D unresolved. The CDR3 consists of 14 residues. V was clipped by 3 bases and J by 1 base, with 11 bases between them. Germline assignment: CDR1 DFQATT and CDR2 SNEGSKA (reference sequence).

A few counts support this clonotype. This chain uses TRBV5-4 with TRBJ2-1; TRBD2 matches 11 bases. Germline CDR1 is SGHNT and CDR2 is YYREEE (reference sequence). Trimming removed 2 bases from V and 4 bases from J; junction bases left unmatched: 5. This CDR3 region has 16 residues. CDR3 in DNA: TGTGCCAGCAGCTTATTAGGGACTAGCGGATACAATGAGCAGTTCTTC. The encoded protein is CASSLLGTSGYNEQFF.